Reported below is one TCR beta chain. The protocol was immunoSEQ multiplex PCR, while the TCRdb copy is restricted to in-frame clones and leaves out a portion. Of about 75,000 clones in the sample, approximately 79% were seen once. The sample belongs to a study of blood T cell repertoires in COVID-19. Germline V gene data show CDR1 as MNHEY and CDR2 as SMNVEV (reference sequence). The V end was cut by 0 bases, the J end by 1 base, with 13 bases between. The CDR3 extends over 17 amino acids. The specimen sequenced was peripheral blood. The chain links TRBV27 to TRBJ1-5, with a tentative D call TRBD1 (5 bases). This TCR was recovered from a woman of 80 years or more with active or convalescent COVID-19. In DNA form, the CDR3 reads TGTGCCAGCAGTTTATCGAAACAGGATAAGAGCAATCAGCCCCAGCATTTT. Its translation is CASSLSKQDKSNQPQHF.